This T cell receptor (beta chain) was retrieved from a study of shared clonotypes between healthy human individuals. Study-wide background: Two women and three men aged 18 to 49 served as donors. Whole-study findings and limits: Represented diversity (both genetic and exposure-history) was limited by the small number of donors.

To note about this clone: The antigen remains undetermined.

The CDR3 is 15 residues long. Germline V gene data show CDR1 as LNHDA and CDR2 as SQIVND (reference sequence). With 0 bases clipped from V and 7 bases from J, the junction kept 7 bases outside the gene matches. Genomic DNA from each subset was divided evenly over several immunoSEQ plates. The table came from immunoSEQ multiplex PCR; TCRdb's copy has only in-frame clones and leaves some out. The table lists about 560,000 clones, roughly 79% of them singletons. The V and J genes are TRBV19 and TRBJ1-2, with TRBD1 identical over 8 bases. Sequencing was done on a sample of PBMCs. The TCR sequence derives from a woman aged 40 to 55 in good health. Some clones in this sample may be carry-over from other donors' samples. In DNA, the CDR3 is TGTGCCAGTAGTATAGAAGGACAGGGAGGAAGTGGCTACACCTTC. This codes for CASSIEGQGGSGYTF.